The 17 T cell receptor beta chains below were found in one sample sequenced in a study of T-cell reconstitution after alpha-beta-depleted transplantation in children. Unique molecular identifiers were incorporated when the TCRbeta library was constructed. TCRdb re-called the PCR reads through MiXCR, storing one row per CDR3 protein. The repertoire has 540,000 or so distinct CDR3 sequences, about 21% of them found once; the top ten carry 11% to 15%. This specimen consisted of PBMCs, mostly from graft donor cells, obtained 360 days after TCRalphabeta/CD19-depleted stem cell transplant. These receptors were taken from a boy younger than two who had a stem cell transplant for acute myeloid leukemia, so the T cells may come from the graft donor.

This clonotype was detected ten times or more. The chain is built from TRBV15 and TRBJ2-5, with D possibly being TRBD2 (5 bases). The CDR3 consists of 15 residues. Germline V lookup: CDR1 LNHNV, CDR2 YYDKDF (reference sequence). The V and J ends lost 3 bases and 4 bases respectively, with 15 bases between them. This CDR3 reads CATSSPTAAGETQYF. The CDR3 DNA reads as TGTGCCACCAGCAGCCCCACTGCGGCGGGAGAGACCCAGTACTTC.

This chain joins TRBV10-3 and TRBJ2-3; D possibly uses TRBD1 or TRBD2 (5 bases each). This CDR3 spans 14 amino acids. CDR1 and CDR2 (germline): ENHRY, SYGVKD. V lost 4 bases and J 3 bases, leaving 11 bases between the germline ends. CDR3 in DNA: TGTGCCATCAGTGGAGGGGCGGAGACAGATACGCAGTATTTT. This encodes CAISGGAETDTQYF.

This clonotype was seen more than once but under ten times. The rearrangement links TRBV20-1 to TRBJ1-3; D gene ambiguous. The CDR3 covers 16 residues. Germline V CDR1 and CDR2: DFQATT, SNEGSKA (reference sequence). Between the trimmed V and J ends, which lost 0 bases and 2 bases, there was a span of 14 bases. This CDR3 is CSARDGKTPAGNTIYF. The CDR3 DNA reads TGCAGTGCTAGAGATGGGAAGACTCCCGCTGGAAACACCATATATTTT.

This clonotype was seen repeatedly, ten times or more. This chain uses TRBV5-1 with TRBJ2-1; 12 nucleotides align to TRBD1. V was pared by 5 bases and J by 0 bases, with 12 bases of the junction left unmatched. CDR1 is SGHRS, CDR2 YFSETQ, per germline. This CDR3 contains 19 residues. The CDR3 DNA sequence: TGCGCCAGCAGTAAAGCCGGGACAGGGGGCCCGATCTCCTACAATGAGCAGTTCTTC. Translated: CASSKAGTGGPISYNEQFF.

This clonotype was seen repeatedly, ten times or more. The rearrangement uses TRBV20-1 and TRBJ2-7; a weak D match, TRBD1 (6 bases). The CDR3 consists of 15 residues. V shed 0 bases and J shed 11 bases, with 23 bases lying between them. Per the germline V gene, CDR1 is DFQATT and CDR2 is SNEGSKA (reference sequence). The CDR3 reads CSARDPPGQRSVEYF. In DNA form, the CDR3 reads TGCAGTGCTAGAGATCCTCCCGGACAGAGGAGCGTGGAGTACTTC.

In nucleotides, the CDR3 is TGTGCCAGCAGTCCTTATGCAGGTGCAAATCAGCCCCAGCATTTT. It yields the protein CASSPYAGANQPQHF. The rearrangement links TRBV27 to TRBJ1-5, with D hard to call. The CDR3 loop spans 15 amino acids. Germline CDR1 is MNHEY and CDR2 is SMNVEV (reference sequence). V lost 5 bases and J lost 4, with 15 bases in between.

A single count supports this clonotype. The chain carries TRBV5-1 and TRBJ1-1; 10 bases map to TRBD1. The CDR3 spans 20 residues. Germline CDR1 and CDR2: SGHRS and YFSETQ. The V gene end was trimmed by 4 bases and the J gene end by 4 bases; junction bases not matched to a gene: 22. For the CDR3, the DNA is TGCGCCAGCAGCCCCCGGGACAGGGGTTCGCGCGTGGGTAGATCCACTGAAGCTTTCTTT. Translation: CASSPRDRGSRVGRSTEAFF.

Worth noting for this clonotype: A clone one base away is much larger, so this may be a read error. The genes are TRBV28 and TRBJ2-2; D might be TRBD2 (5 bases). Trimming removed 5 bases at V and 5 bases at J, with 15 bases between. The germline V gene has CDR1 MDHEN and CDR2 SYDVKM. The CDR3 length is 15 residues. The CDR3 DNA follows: TGTGCCAGCAGTCCCCCCCGGGGAAGGACCGGGGAGCTGTTTTTT. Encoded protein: CASSPPRGRTGELFF.

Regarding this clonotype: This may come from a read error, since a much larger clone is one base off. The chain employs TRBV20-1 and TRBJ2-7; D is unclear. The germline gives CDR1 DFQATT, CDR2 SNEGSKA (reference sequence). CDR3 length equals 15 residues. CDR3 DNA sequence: TGCTGTGCTGTACCATCAAGTTCAAGCTCCTACGAGCAGTACTTC. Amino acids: CCAVPSSSSSYEQYF.

The CDR3: CASSYWGTAHSNQPQHF. The CDR3 DNA reads TGTGCCAGCAGTTACTGGGGGACAGCCCATAGCAATCAGCCCCAGCATTTT. The genes are TRBV6-2 or TRBV6-3 and TRBJ1-5, with 7 nucleotides matching TRBD1. Looked up from germline, CDR1 is MNHEY and CDR2 is SVGEGT. V was clipped by 1 base and J by 0 bases; unmatched bases: 6. The CDR3 runs to 17 residues.

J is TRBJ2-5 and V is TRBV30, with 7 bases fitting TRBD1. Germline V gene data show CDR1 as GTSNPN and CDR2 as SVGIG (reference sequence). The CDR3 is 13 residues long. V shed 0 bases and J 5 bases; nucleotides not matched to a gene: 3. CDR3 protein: CAWSVGGRETQYF. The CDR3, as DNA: TGTGCCTGGAGTGTAGGGGGCCGGGAGACCCAGTACTTC.

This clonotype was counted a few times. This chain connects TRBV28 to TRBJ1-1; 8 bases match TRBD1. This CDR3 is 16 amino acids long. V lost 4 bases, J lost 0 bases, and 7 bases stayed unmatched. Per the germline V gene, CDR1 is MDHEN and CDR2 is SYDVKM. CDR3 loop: CASSYRGRVVNTEAFF. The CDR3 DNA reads TGTGCCAGCAGTTACAGGGGGAGGGTGGTGAACACTGAAGCTTTCTTT.

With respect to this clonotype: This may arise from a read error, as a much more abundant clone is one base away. This chain's CDR3 is CASSLERSHYEQYF. CDR3 DNA sequence: TGTGCCAGCAGTTTAGAACGCAGCCACTACGAGCAGTACTTC. The V call is TRBV28, the J call TRBJ2-7, with D unresolved. Looked up from germline, CDR1 is MDHEN and CDR2 is SYDVKM. V lost 2 bases to trimming and J lost 3 bases, with 11 bases between them. There are 14 residues in the CDR3.

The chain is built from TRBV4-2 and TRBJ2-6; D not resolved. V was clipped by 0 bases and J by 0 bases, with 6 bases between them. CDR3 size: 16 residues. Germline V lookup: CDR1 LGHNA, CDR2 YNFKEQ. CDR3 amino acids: CASSQDLFSGANVLTF. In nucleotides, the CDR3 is TGTGCCAGCAGCCAAGATCTTTTCTCTGGGGCCAACGTCCTGACTTTC.

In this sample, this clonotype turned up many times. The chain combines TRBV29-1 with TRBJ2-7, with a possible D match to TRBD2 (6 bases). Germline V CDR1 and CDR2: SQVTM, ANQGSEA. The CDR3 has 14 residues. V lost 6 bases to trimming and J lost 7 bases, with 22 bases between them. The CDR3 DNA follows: TGCAGCGTGGGGGATGGGTTTGCCGCGGGGGAGCAGTACTTC. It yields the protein CSVGDGFAAGEQYF.

The CDR3 region has the DNA TGTGCCAGCAGTGGACAGGTCTTCGGTACTGAAGCTTTCTTT. This encodes CASSGQVFGTEAFF. The chain uses TRBV12-3 or TRBV12-4 and TRBJ1-1; TRBD1 agrees at 7 bases. V was clipped by 5 bases and J by 5 bases; unmatched bases: 8. The CDR3 contains 14 residues.

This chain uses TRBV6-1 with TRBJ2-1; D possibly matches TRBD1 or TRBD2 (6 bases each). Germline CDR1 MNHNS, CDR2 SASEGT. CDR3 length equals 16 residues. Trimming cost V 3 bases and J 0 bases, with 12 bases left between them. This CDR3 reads CASSENGGSSYNEQFF. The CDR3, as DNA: TGTGCCAGCAGTGAGAACGGGGGCAGCTCCTACAATGAGCAGTTCTTC.